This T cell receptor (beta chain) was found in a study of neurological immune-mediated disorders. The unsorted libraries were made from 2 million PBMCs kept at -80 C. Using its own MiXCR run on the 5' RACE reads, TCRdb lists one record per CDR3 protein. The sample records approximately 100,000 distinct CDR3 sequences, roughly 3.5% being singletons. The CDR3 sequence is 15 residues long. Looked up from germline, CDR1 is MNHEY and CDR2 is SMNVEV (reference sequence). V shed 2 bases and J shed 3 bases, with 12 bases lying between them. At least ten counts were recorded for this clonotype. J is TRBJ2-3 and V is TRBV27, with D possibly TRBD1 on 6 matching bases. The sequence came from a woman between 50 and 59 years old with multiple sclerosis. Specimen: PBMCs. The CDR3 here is CASSLQGWGTDTQYF. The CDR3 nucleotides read TGTGCCAGCAGTTTACAGGGGTGGGGTACAGATACGCAGTATTTT.